These 14 T cell receptor beta chains were sequenced from one sample in a study of T cells in Graves' hyperthyroidism and ophthalmopathy. The TCR beta CDR3 regions underwent amplification using RNA transcripts as the source. TCR CDR3 underwent first-round RT-PCR with the HTBI primer set. TCRdb itself ran the multiplex PCR reads through MiXCR, one entry per CDR3 protein. This table holds 550,000 to 600,000 distinct CDR3 sequences, roughly 50% found once. The sequenced material came from peripheral blood or thyroid tissue (not recorded which). These receptors came from an adult woman with Graves' disease, either hyperthyroidism or ophthalmopathy (not recorded which).

J is TRBJ1-1 and V is TRBV10-3, with unresolved D. The CDR3 totals 15 residues. Trimming cost V 0 bases and J 5 bases, with 13 bases left between them. Germline V gene lookup returns CDR1 ENHRY and CDR2 SYGVKD. As DNA, the CDR3 is TGTGCCATCAGTGAGTCGAGGGAGTCGAGGACTGAAGCTTTCTTT. This encodes CAISESRESRTEAFF.

The rearrangement links TRBV7-2 to TRBJ2-5; 8 positions match TRBD2. Trimming cost V 5 bases and J 5 bases; bases outside gene matches: 16. Germline V gene lookup returns CDR1 SGHTA and CDR2 FQGNSA. This CDR3 region has 17 residues. For the CDR3, the DNA is TGTGCCAGCAGCAGGTTCGGGAGTAGCGGGACCCAGGAGACCCAGTACTTC. This sequence encodes CASSRFGSSGTQETQYF.

This clonotype was detected ten times or more. In nucleotides, the CDR3 is TGTGCCAGCAGCTTAGACGCGGGTGGGTCGAACACCGGGGAGCTGTTTTTT. As protein: CASSLDAGGSNTGELFF. The gene calls are TRBV7-9 and TRBJ2-2; D perhaps matches TRBD2 (5 bases). The CDR3 runs 17 residues. V was clipped by 1 base and J by 0 bases, with 12 bases between them. CDR1 and CDR2 (germline): SEHNR, FQNEAQ (reference sequence).

This chain links TRBV24-1 with TRBJ1-1; TRBD1 agrees at 9 bases. The V and J ends lost 5 bases and 5 bases, in that order; junction bases with no gene match: 8. The CDR3 covers 15 residues. Looked up from germline, CDR1 is KGHDR and CDR2 is SFDVKD. CDR3 DNA sequence: TGTGCCACCAGTGGCACAGGGGGCCAGGAGACTGAAGCTTTCTTT. Its protein product is CATSGTGGQETEAFF.

This clonotype occurred many times. This chain uses TRBV2 with TRBJ2-7; TRBD1 or TRBD2 may be the D gene (5 bases each). CDR3 length equals 15 residues. Per germline, CDR1 SNHLY and CDR2 FYNNEI. V was shortened by 7 bases and J by 3 bases, with 19 bases between the two germline ends. CDR3 sequence reads: CASTFRGHKGYEQYF. The CDR3 coding sequence is TGTGCCAGCACCTTCCGGGGCCACAAAGGCTACGAGCAGTACTTC.

CDR3 region: CASSLVPGQGNTEAFF. The CDR3 nucleotides read TGTGCCAGCAGCTTAGTCCCGGGACAGGGAAACACTGAAGCTTTCTTT. V gene TRBV7-9 combines with J gene TRBJ1-1; 9 nucleotides match TRBD1. V dropped 1 base and J dropped 2; count of bases not matched to a gene: 5. The CDR3 consists of 16 residues. Germline CDR1 is SEHNR and CDR2 is FQNEAQ (reference sequence).

Turning to this clonotype: No conserved phenylalanine or tryptophan is present at the end of the CDR3, so a read error is the likely explanation. The DNA is omitted, as the CDR3 cannot be located on it reliably, and the CDR3 follows TCRdb's listing. V is TRBV7-6 and J is TRBJ2-5. Germline V gives CDR1 SGHVS, CDR2 FNYEAQ. Inclusive of both ends, the CDR3 amounts to 10 amino acids. The CDR3 here is CASRIPDPNQ.

This clonotype was observed at least ten times. CDR3 in amino acids: CASSSREFNEKLFF. CDR3 sequence (DNA): TGTGCCAGCAGCTCCCGTGAATTTAATGAAAAACTGTTTTTT. The V gene is TRBV11-2, the J gene TRBJ1-4; D ambiguous. The length of the CDR3 is 14 residues. Germline V gene lookup returns CDR1 SGHAT and CDR2 FQNNGV. V dropped 4 bases and J dropped 4 bases, with 10 bases sitting between them.

This chain joins TRBV7-2 and TRBJ2-5; D is uncertain. Germline CDR1 SGHTA, CDR2 FQGNSA. V shed 2 bases and J shed 4 bases, with 8 bases lying between them. This CDR3 spans 13 amino acids. The chain's CDR3 is CASSLRSLETQYF. CDR3 DNA: TGTGCCAGCAGCTTAAGGTCTTTAGAGACCCAGTACTTC.

This clonotype was seen at least ten times. The chain links TRBV11-2 to TRBJ2-7; D gene uncertain. Per germline, CDR1 SGHAT and CDR2 FQNNGV. V was trimmed by 2 bases and J by 0 bases, leaving 8 bases between them. The CDR3 is 14 residues long. CDR3 sequence reads: CASSLRFSSYEQYF. The CDR3 DNA sequence: TGTGCCAGCAGCTTACGATTTTCCTCCTACGAGCAGTACTTC.

At least ten counts were recorded for this clonotype. The V call is TRBV2, the J call TRBJ1-4, with D uncertain. The V gene's germline CDR1 is SNHLY and CDR2 FYNNEI. Trimming left V 6 bases short and J 11 bases short, with 7 bases between. The CDR3 contains 10 residues. Here the CDR3 reads CASRQRKLFF. CDR3 nucleotides: TGTGCCAGCAGGCAGAGGAAACTGTTTTTT.

This clonotype was seen a few times. The chain has TRBV7-2 and TRBJ2-5, with D possibly TRBD2 on 6 matching bases. Trimming cost V 5 bases and J 4 bases, with 17 bases left between them. The CDR3 is made up of 15 amino acids. Germline CDR1 is SGHTA and CDR2 is FQGNSA. The CDR3 nucleotides read TGTGCCAGCAGCCCAGCGACTAGTTCTTTAGAGACCCAGTACTTC. This sequence encodes CASSPATSSLETQYF.

This chain uses TRBV7-9 with TRBJ1-5; a possible D gene is TRBD1 (5 bases). Germline V gene data show CDR1 as SEHNR and CDR2 as FQNEAQ (reference sequence). This CDR3 contains 17 residues. The ends were cut back, 6 bases at V and 11 bases at J, with 29 bases in the middle. CDR3 loop: CASSMTSGTYWGETQHF. The DNA of the CDR3 is TGTGCCAGCAGTATGACTAGCGGGACTTATTGGGGAGAGACCCAGCATTTT.

This clonotype was observed a handful of times. The rearrangement links TRBV7-8 to TRBJ1-5, with a possible D match to TRBD1 (5 bases). Germline-derived CDR1 and CDR2 are SGHVS and FQNEAQ. The V gene lost 3 bases and the J gene lost 6 bases, with 12 bases spanning the gap. The CDR3 is 14 residues long. This CDR3 is CASSFEGSGQPQHF. The CDR3 bases are TGTGCCAGCAGCTTCGAGGGGTCGGGTCAGCCCCAGCATTTT.